This T cell receptor beta chain came from a study of blood T cell repertoires in COVID-19. Study information: COVID-19 samples, acute and convalescent, were from the United States, Italy and Spain. PBMCs, B-cell-depleted T cells, or T cells were the source of the cDNA or gDNA that made up the material.

This CDR3 region has 14 residues. Germline V lookup: CDR1 SGHRS, CDR2 YFSETQ. The V gene lost 4 bases and the J gene lost 2 bases, with 13 bases spanning the gap. Patients in Seattle were enrolled during active infection, then followed longitudinally. In the source study's methods: Using reference gene primer amplification, nucleated cell counts were estimated. The protocol was immunoSEQ multiplex PCR, while the TCRdb copy is restricted to in-frame clones and leaves out a portion. That table supplies the V and J calls and clone size; D and trimming were determined from the DNA. The profile covers over 85,000 clones, with roughly 88% appearing a single time and just over 3% taken by the ten largest.

The specimen was peripheral blood. The chain recombines TRBV5-1 with TRBJ2-7; D is undetermined. This TCR came from a woman older than 75 with COVID-19, enrolled during active disease. CDR3 protein: CASSKVTGTYEQYF. CDR3 nucleotide sequence: TGCGCCAGCAGCAAGGTAACGGGTACCTACGAGCAGTACTTC.